Following are 30 T cell receptor beta chains from one sample sequenced in a study of T cell changes during pregnancy in multiple sclerosis. TCRdb keeps only in-frame clones here, not all; method: immunoSEQ multiplex PCR. This sample has tens of thousands of clones, with 91% found just once. Sequencing was performed on peripheral blood, taken in the second trimester of pregnancy. The receptors were gathered from a female donor with multiple sclerosis, enrolled in a pregnancy study.

The chain links TRBV27 to TRBJ2-5; D is possibly TRBD2 (6 bases). This CDR3 has 17 residues. Between the trimmed V and J ends, which lost 3 bases and 5 bases, there was a span of 22 bases. Germline V gives CDR1 MNHEY, CDR2 SMNVEV (reference sequence). The CDR3 protein is CASSFFPPTRSSETQYF. The CDR3 nucleotides read TGTGCCAGCAGTTTCTTCCCACCGACTAGGTCGAGCGAGACCCAGTACTTC.

This sequence joins TRBV15 and TRBJ1-1; D perhaps matches TRBD1 (5 bases). Germline V gene data show CDR1 as LNHNV and CDR2 as YYDKDF (reference sequence). V gave up 0 bases and J gave up 8 bases, with 7 bases separating them. This CDR3 is built from 12 residues. CDR3 bases: TGTGCCACCAGCAGAGAAGCAGGGGAAGCTTTCTTT. This translates into CATSREAGEAFF.

The chain recombines TRBV19 with TRBJ1-6; TRBD1 matches 9 bases. Germline-derived CDR1 and CDR2 are LNHDA and SQIVND (reference sequence). This CDR3 comprises 18 residues. V shed 3 bases and J 0 bases; nucleotides not matched to a gene: 6. The CDR3 spells CASSIGGTGISYNSPLHF. CDR3 bases: TGTGCCAGTAGTATCGGGGGGACAGGGATCTCCTATAATTCACCCCTCCACTTT.

V gene TRBV10-3 combines with J gene TRBJ2-1; D not certain. V was pared by 7 bases and J by 7 bases, with 14 bases between. The germline V gene encodes CDR1 ENHRY and CDR2 SYGVKD. The CDR3 totals 13 residues. DNA for the CDR3: TGTGCCATCACCCCGGTCCTAGGAAATGAGCAGTTCTTC. Its translation is CAITPVLGNEQFF.

V is TRBV11-3 and J is TRBJ1-1, with D unresolved. Germline CDR1 is SGHNT and CDR2 is YENEEA. The CDR3 is made up of 11 amino acids. The V gene lost 3 bases and the J gene lost 8 bases, with 7 bases spanning the gap. The DNA for the CDR3 is TGTGCCAGCAGCTTGGGCCACGAAGCTTTCTTT. It is translated as CASSLGHEAFF.

This rearrangement joins TRBV30 to TRBJ2-2; TRBD2 might be the D (5 bases). Germline loops: CDR1 GTSNPN, CDR2 SVGIG (reference sequence). Trimming took 0 bases from V and 5 from J, leaving 16 bases between them. The CDR3 covers 16 residues. The CDR3: CAWSVLVGSRTGELFF. CDR3 nucleotides: TGTGCCTGGAGTGTACTAGTTGGCAGCCGAACCGGGGAGCTGTTTTTT.

CDR3 residues: CATSRVIRGQPQHF. In nucleotides, the CDR3 is TGTGCCACCAGCAGAGTGATAAGGGGCCAGCCCCAGCATTTT. The chain is built from TRBV15 and TRBJ1-5; D possibly corresponds to TRBD1 (5 bases). V was pared by 1 base and J by 7 bases, with 11 bases between. Germline loops: CDR1 LNHNV, CDR2 YYDKDF (reference sequence). CDR3 size: 14 residues.

The chain uses TRBV20-1 and TRBJ2-1; D remains unclear. The CDR3 consists of 10 residues. V lost 3 bases and J lost 7, with 4 bases in between. Looked up from germline, CDR1 is DFQATT and CDR2 is SNEGSKA (reference sequence). CDR3 residues: CSASTNEQFF. CDR3 bases: TGCAGTGCTAGTACTAATGAGCAGTTCTTC.

V is TRBV27 and J is TRBJ2-3, with TRBD2 matching over 11 bases. Germline loops: CDR1 MNHEY, CDR2 SMNVEV (reference sequence). V trimming: 7 bases; J trimming: 5 bases; junction bases outside the gene matches: 2. The CDR3 extends over 13 amino acids. The CDR3 is CASKTSGEDTQYF. The DNA of the CDR3 is TGTGCCAGCAAGACTAGCGGGGAAGATACGCAGTATTTT.

The chain recombines TRBV5-5 with TRBJ2-7; TRBD2 matches 9 bases. V gave up 2 bases and J gave up 3 bases; unmatched junction bases: 3. The CDR3 is 14 amino acids. Per germline, CDR1 SGHKS and CDR2 YYEKEE (reference sequence). CDR3 nucleotides: TGTGCCAGCAGCTTAGCGGGGGGCATCTACGAGCAGTACTTC. Its translation is CASSLAGGIYEQYF.

The rearrangement uses TRBV10-3 and TRBJ2-5, with TRBD2 matching over 12 bases. The CDR3 has 16 amino acids. Germline V gene sequence: CDR1 ENHRY, CDR2 SYGVKD. The V segment lost 6 bases and the J segment 4 bases; nucleotides outside the gene matches: 9. CDR3 region: CAISASSGGVGETQYF. CDR3 in DNA: TGTGCCATCAGCGCATCTAGCGGGGGGGTAGGAGAGACCCAGTACTTC.

V and J are TRBV25-1 and TRBJ1-2, with a possible D match to TRBD1 (6 bases). From germline, CDR1 is MGHDK and CDR2 SYGVNS. This CDR3 region has 13 residues. Trimming removed 0 bases from V and 8 bases from J, with 10 bases in between. CDR3: CASSEYFRGGYTF. CDR3 nucleotide sequence: TGTGCCAGCAGTGAATATTTTAGGGGGGGCTACACCTTC.

The V call is TRBV15, the J call TRBJ1-4; D perhaps matches TRBD1 (5 bases). V was trimmed by 7 bases and J by 8 bases, leaving 11 bases between them. This CDR3 is 12 amino acids long. Germline lookup yields CDR1 LNHNV and CDR2 YYDKDF (reference sequence). The CDR3 sequence is CATTPDSEKLFF. The CDR3, as DNA: TGTGCCACCACCCCAGACAGCGAAAAACTGTTTTTT.

The rearrangement links TRBV7-3 to TRBJ2-5, with D possibly TRBD2 on 6 matching bases. The J call may be faulty, since TRBJ2-7 better matches the DNA end. The CDR3 has 16 residues. Germline CDR1 and CDR2: SGHTA and FQGTGA. CDR3 sequence reads: CASSSPATRISYEQYF. The CDR3 DNA reads as TGTGCCAGCAGCTCCCCAGCGACTAGGATCTCCTACGAGCAGTACTTC.

The CDR3 nucleotides are TGTGCCAGCAGTTACTTTAGCGGGGGGAGCACAGATACGCAGTATTTT. Its protein is CASSYFSGGSTDTQYF. The chain employs TRBV6-5 and TRBJ2-3; TRBD2 aligns across 10 bases. Germline V gene sequence: CDR1 MNHEY, CDR2 SVGAGI. V shed 1 base, J shed 0 bases, and the junction held 1 base outside the gene matches. The CDR3 has 16 residues.

This sequence joins TRBV11-2 and TRBJ1-6; 8 positions agree with TRBD1. The junction had 6 bases not matched to a gene; V was cut back by 4 bases and J by 10 bases. Germline CDR1 is SGHAT and CDR2 is FQNNGV. The CDR3 has 14 residues. Here the CDR3 reads CASSYRQGSSPLHF. The CDR3 DNA follows: TGTGCCAGCAGCTACAGACAGGGGAGCTCACCCCTCCACTTT.

The chain is built from TRBV9 and TRBJ1-3; D gene ambiguous. The CDR3 extends over 14 amino acids. Trimming cost V 3 bases and J 5 bases, with 12 bases left between them. Per the germline V gene, CDR1 is SGDLS and CDR2 is YYNGEE. The CDR3 DNA is TGTGCCAGCAGCGCACACCGAGACAGAAACACCATATATTTT. Amino acid sequence: CASSAHRDRNTIYF.

This chain uses TRBV7-2 with TRBJ1-4; D remains unclear. The ends were cut back, 0 bases at V and 0 bases at J, with 5 bases in the middle. Germline CDR1 reads SGHTA; CDR2 reads FQGNSA. CDR3 length equals 15 residues. CDR3 nucleotides: TGTGCCAGCAGCTTAGCGGCAGCAACTAATGAAAAACTGTTTTTT. Translation: CASSLAAATNEKLFF.

CDR3 residues: CASSLQRGQPQHF. DNA of the CDR3: TGTGCCAGCAGCTTACAGAGAGGTCAGCCCCAGCATTTT. J is TRBJ1-5 and V is TRBV7-3; D call uncertain. V was cut by 2 bases and J by 6 bases, with 8 bases left in between. The CDR3 covers 13 residues. Per germline, CDR1 SGHTA and CDR2 FQGTGA.

V is TRBV27 and J is TRBJ1-1, with 10 bases matching TRBD1. With V trimmed by 6 bases and J by 4 bases, 17 bases remained unmatched. The length of the CDR3 is 18 residues. Germline assignment: CDR1 MNHEY and CDR2 SMNVEV (reference sequence). The CDR3 bases are TGTGCCAGCAGCGCCCCGGGACAGGGGTTTTCTCGGGGCACTGAAGCTTTCTTT. Amino acids: CASSAPGQGFSRGTEAFF.

The rearrangement uses TRBV6-1 and TRBJ1-1, with 7 positions matching TRBD1. With 8 bases clipped from V and 7 bases from J, the junction kept 1 base outside the gene matches. The CDR3 extends over 10 amino acids. The V gene's germline CDR1 is MNHNS and CDR2 SASEGT. CDR3 in DNA: TGTGCCAGCGGGACAGTTGAAGCTTTCTTT. Its translation is CASGTVEAFF.

The V call is TRBV7-6, the J call TRBJ2-7; TRBD2 matches at 8 bases. V lost 6 bases and J lost 4; bases outside the gene matches: 8. This CDR3 has 14 amino acids. Germline V gene lookup returns CDR1 SGHVS and CDR2 FNYEAQ. The CDR3 DNA sequence: TGTGCCAGCAGTTTGCGCGGGGGGCCTTACGAGCAGTACTTC. Protein: CASSLRGGPYEQYF. Looking up the rest from reference TRBV7-6 and TRBJ2-7 gives the full variable domain: GAGVSQSPRYKVTKRGQDVALRCDPISGHVSLYWYRQALGQGPEFLTYFNYEAQQDKSGLPNDRFSAERPEGSISTLTIQRTEQRDSAMYRCASSLRGGPYEQYFGPGTRLTVT.

V and J are TRBV5-6 and TRBJ2-1, with 8 bases that match TRBD2. Per germline, CDR1 SGHDT and CDR2 YYEEEE. The CDR3 is 17 amino acids. The trim removed 2 bases at V and 0 bases at J, leaving 7 bases unmatched. CDR3 sequence (DNA): TGTGCCAGCAGCTTTCGTAGCGGGGCCTTCTCCTACAATGAGCAGTTCTTC. It encodes CASSFRSGAFSYNEQFF.

This chain joins TRBV5-4 and TRBJ1-1; 9 bases line up with TRBD1. This CDR3 comprises 15 residues. V was pared by 3 bases and J by 4 bases, with 7 bases of the junction left unmatched. Germline V gene sequence: CDR1 SGHNT, CDR2 YYREEE (reference sequence). The CDR3 loop is CASSSPGQGSTEAFF. CDR3 in DNA: TGTGCCAGCAGCTCCCCGGGACAGGGATCCACTGAAGCTTTCTTT. Filled out from reference TRBV5-4 and TRBJ1-1, the complete variable domain reads ETGVTQSPTHLIKTRGQQVTLRCSSQSGHNTVSWYQQALGQGPQFIFQYYREEENGRGNFPPRFSGLQFPNYSSELNVNALELDDSALYLCASSSPGQGSTEAFFGQGTRLTVV.

As to this clone: Its ends do not fully match the called genes, so a read error is possible. This chain links TRBV7-7 with TRBJ2-1, with D uncertain. Germline loops: CDR1 SSHAT, CDR2 FNYEAQ (reference sequence). The CDR3 runs 14 residues. DNA of the CDR3: TGTGCTAGCAGTTTTATTACACCAGACAATGAGCAGTTCTTC. Amino acids: CASSFITPDNEQFF.

This clone occurred a few times. This chain joins TRBV21-1 and TRBJ2-5; TRBD1 reflects the table's D call only, with no check against the DNA. TRBV21-1 is listed as a pseudogene. The CDR3 length is 15 residues. CDR3 coding DNA: TGTGCCAGCAATATAAGGACAGAACATCGAGAGACCCAGTACTTC. It encodes CASNIRTEHRETQYF.

The chain links TRBV11-2 to TRBJ2-1; 9 bases fit TRBD1. V trimming: 4 bases; J trimming: 12 bases; junction bases outside the gene matches: 7. Germline-derived CDR1 and CDR2 are SGHAT and FQNNGV. The CDR3 loop spans 13 amino acids. CDR3 in DNA: TGTGCCAGCAGCTACAAACAGGGGGCTACGCAGTTCTTC. Translated, it gives CASSYKQGATQFF.

V gene TRBV19 combines with J gene TRBJ1-1; 8 bases are shared with TRBD1. The CDR3 length is 15 residues. From germline, CDR1 is LNHDA and CDR2 SQIVND (reference sequence). J gave up 1 base and V 6 bases, and 7 bases lay outside the gene matches. The CDR3 reads CASRDRAMANTEAFF. As DNA, the CDR3 is TGTGCCAGTAGGGACAGGGCAATGGCGAACACTGAAGCTTTCTTT.

The chain recombines TRBV5-4 with TRBJ2-7; 8 bases agree with TRBD1. The CDR3 sequence is 14 residues long. V shed 2 bases and J 3 bases; nucleotides not matched to a gene: 4. The germline V gene has CDR1 SGHNT and CDR2 YYREEE (reference sequence). CDR3 DNA sequence: TGTGCCAGCAGCTTCCGGGACAGGAGCTACGAGCAGTACTTC. It translates to CASSFRDRSYEQYF.

This chain connects TRBV29-1 to TRBJ2-1, with TRBD1 as a possible D gene (6 bases). The CDR3 is made up of 14 amino acids. V lost 7 bases and J lost 0, with 13 bases in between. The germline gives CDR1 SQVTM, CDR2 ANQGSEA. CDR3 DNA sequence: TGCAGCGCCGTCGGACAGAACTCCTACAATGAGCAGTTCTTC. Translated: CSAVGQNSYNEQFF.